The rows below give T cell receptor beta chains drawn from one sample of a study of CD8 T cells in Susac syndrome. TCRdb itself ran the immunoSEQ multiplex PCR reads through MiXCR, one entry per CDR3 protein. The sample has roughly 200,000 distinct CDR3 sequences, nearly 97% seen once; the top ten hold 0.093%. The source material was CD4+ T cells from PBMCs. Receptors originate from a human donor with multiple sclerosis. Each CDR3 is given with its conserved first and last residue. Each record gives: J gene, V gene, CDR3 protein.

J gene: TRBJ2-7; V gene: TRBV5-4; CDR3 protein: CASRLGGTYEQYF
J gene: TRBJ2-6; V gene: TRBV27; CDR3 protein: CASSWGSGANVLTF
J gene: TRBJ2-5; V gene: TRBV30; CDR3 protein: CAWAFRSRPQETQYF
J gene: TRBJ2-3; V gene: TRBV11-3; CDR3 protein: CASSLRLAPSTDTQYF
J gene: TRBJ2-5; V gene: TRBV3-1; CDR3 protein: CASSLAGDQETQYF
J gene: TRBJ2-3; V gene: TRBV24-1; CDR3 protein: CATSALGTSGGASTDTQYF
J gene: TRBJ2-5; V gene: TRBV30; CDR3 protein: CAWSSGEGQETQYF
J gene: TRBJ1-2; V gene: TRBV15; CDR3 protein: CATSRDFNVGYTF
J gene: TRBJ1-1; V gene: TRBV25-1; CDR3 protein: CASSAGAMNTEAFF
J gene: TRBJ2-7; V gene: TRBV20-1; CDR3 protein: CSARPSGGVFSTEQYF
J gene: TRBJ1-5; V gene: TRBV15; CDR3 protein: CATSRQGAGNQPQHF
J gene: TRBJ2-3; V gene: TRBV30; CDR3 protein: CAWSSLAGGPTDTQYF
J gene: TRBJ2-7; V gene: TRBV5-6; CDR3 protein: CASSLGRRELEYF
J gene: TRBJ2-6; V gene: TRBV2; CDR3 protein: CATGQGSLSGANVLTF
J gene: TRBJ2-5; V gene: TRBV5-6; CDR3 protein: CASSLASGGETQYF
J gene: TRBJ2-7; V gene: TRBV6-5; CDR3 protein: CASRLAGKQYF
J gene: TRBJ2-7; V gene: TRBV3-1; CDR3 protein: CASSQLGGDEQYF
J gene: TRBJ2-3; V gene: TRBV7-2; CDR3 protein: CASSLLAGLTDTQYF
J gene: TRBJ1-6; V gene: TRBV5-6; CDR3 protein: CASSLWWGTGPSPLHF
J gene: TRBJ2-7; V gene: TRBV27; CDR3 protein: CASSSPTGADEQYF
J gene: TRBJ2-5; V gene: TRBV24-1; CDR3 protein: CATSDFGTGDQETQYF
J gene: TRBJ2-5; V gene: TRBV29-1; CDR3 protein: CSVAARLQETQYF
J gene: TRBJ1-4; V gene: TRBV7-3; CDR3 protein: CASSLGAGEKLFF
J gene: TRBJ2-7; V gene: TRBV5-6; CDR3 protein: CASSGAMWFEQYF
J gene: TRBJ2-1; V gene: TRBV9; CDR3 protein: CASSVAASGYNEQFF
J gene: TRBJ2-7; V gene: TRBV5-1; CDR3 protein: CASSWGTDEQYF
J gene: TRBJ1-5; V gene: TRBV15; CDR3 protein: CATSMGFGSNQPQHF
J gene: TRBJ1-6; V gene: TRBV5-1; CDR3 protein: CASSEYNSPLHF
J gene: TRBJ2-1; V gene: TRBV4-3; CDR3 protein: CASSQKGSGDLYNEQFF
J gene: TRBJ1-6; V gene: TRBV4-2; CDR3 protein: CASSRGGDNSPLHF
J gene: TRBJ1-5; V gene: TRBV4-2; CDR3 protein: CASSQVGGRPQHF
J gene: TRBJ1-6; V gene: TRBV28; CDR3 protein: CASSFVDSPLHF
J gene: TRBJ2-3; V gene: TRBV5-4; CDR3 protein: CASSSGQGRTDTQYF
J gene: TRBJ1-1; V gene: TRBV7-3; CDR3 protein: CASSLLGQETEAFF
J gene: TRBJ1-1; V gene: TRBV30; CDR3 protein: CAWSVKGANTEAFF
J gene: TRBJ1-4; V gene: TRBV7-8; CDR3 protein: CASSPKTGPHLDEKLFF
J gene: TRBJ1-2; V gene: TRBV12-3/TRBV12-4; CDR3 protein: CASTPTEGARVYGYTF
J gene: TRBJ1-2; V gene: TRBV7-8; CDR3 protein: CASSQGTYYGYTF
J gene: TRBJ1-4; V gene: TRBV7-9; CDR3 protein: CASSFRGHDEKLFF
J gene: TRBJ2-1; V gene: TRBV29-1; CDR3 protein: CSVETTTYNEQFF
J gene: TRBJ2-2; V gene: TRBV30; CDR3 protein: CAWTVRGELFF
J gene: TRBJ1-5; V gene: TRBV12-3/TRBV12-4; CDR3 protein: CATGGPQPQHF
J gene: TRBJ2-7; V gene: TRBV30; CDR3 protein: CAWSGTGDGEQYF
J gene: TRBJ1-5; V gene: TRBV6-2/TRBV6-3; CDR3 protein: CASSPPRGGSRMRPQHF
J gene: TRBJ2-3; V gene: TRBV3-1; CDR3 protein: CASSQDKGPLRIDTQYF
J gene: TRBJ2-3; V gene: TRBV9; CDR3 protein: CASSDGKRGSTDTQYF
J gene: TRBJ2-5; V gene: TRBV5-4; CDR3 protein: CASSSAGGGQETQYF
J gene: TRBJ1-1; V gene: TRBV30; CDR3 protein: CAWKAGMNTEAFF